This TCR beta chain comes out of a study of patients and donors after allogeneic stem cell transplantation (TCRdb year 2020). A word on this clonotype: Its cognate antigen has yet to be identified. No base-level quality is on record; no much larger clone is a single base apart.

Receptor libraries were prepared by RT-PCR. The sequencer listed for this sample is NextSeq 550. TCRdb redid the processing of the public reads, applying fastp at Q25 and MiXCR, and retained in-frame beta chains. Rows merge per CDR3 protein into single entries with the most common DNA and genes. The sample table records about 96,000 distinct CDR3 sequences; roughly 52% of these occur just once. The ten top clones hold around 60% of the sample. From cysteine to phenylalanine, the CDR3 is 15 amino acids long. The sequence is cut down to CDR3 DNA, 45 bases in frame from base 1. At the junction V is shortened by 5 bases and J by 7 bases; bases outside the gene matches: 8. Per the germline V gene, SQVTM is the CDR1 and ANQGSEA is the CDR2.

Recombination linked TRBV29-1 to TRBJ2-1, with 13 middle bases fitting TRBD2. Sequencing was carried out using blood, either unsorted or a sorted T cell fraction (not recorded which). The clonotype was recovered from a human donor who was either an allogeneic HSCT recipient or a stem cell or donor lymphocyte infusion donor (not recorded which). It is not recorded whose cells these are; they may come from a transplant donor. The bases are TGCAGCGTTCCCAGGACTAGCGGGAGCAGGAATGAGCAGTTCTTC. This codes for CSVPRTSGSRNEQFF.